The 30 T cell receptor beta chains reported below all come from one sample, sequenced in a study of cytomegalovirus exposure and HLA in healthy donors. The PCR contained 60 Vbeta and 13 Jbeta primers. Some clones are missing from TCRdb's copy, which holds only in-frame ones; the method was immunoSEQ multiplex PCR. The table lists more than 200,000 clones, around 80% of them singletons, with 5.5% to 7.5% in the top ten. The sequencing input was PBMCs. These TCRs come from a man aged 40-55 years in good health and CMV-seropositive.

There are a few counts of this clone. The chain recombines TRBV6-5 with TRBJ2-3; no clear D. Germline values: CDR1 MNHEY, CDR2 SVGAGI. CDR3 length: 14 residues. V lost 7 bases to trimming and J lost 1 base, with 12 bases between them. The CDR3 loop is CASKAVIGTDTQYF. The CDR3 bases are TGTGCCAGCAAGGCGGTTATCGGCACAGATACGCAGTATTTT.

The chain links TRBV27 to TRBJ2-1, with 9 bases that match TRBD2. The V gene end was trimmed by 2 bases and the J gene end by 7 bases; junction bases not matched to a gene: 6. Germline CDR1 and CDR2: MNHEY and SMNVEV (reference sequence). The CDR3 contains 15 residues. In DNA, the CDR3 is TGTGCCAGCAGTTTAATAGCGGGAGTCGGGAATGAGCAGTTCTTC. Translating gives CASSLIAGVGNEQFF.

The chain is built from TRBV9 and TRBJ2-1, with TRBD2 identical over 11 bases. The V gene's germline CDR1 is SGDLS and CDR2 YYNGEE. The CDR3 is 15 amino acids. V lost 0 bases, J lost 8 bases, and 4 bases stayed unmatched. The DNA for the CDR3 is TGTGCCAGCAGCGTAGTTAGCGGGAGGGTCGATGAGCAGTTCTTC. It translates to CASSVVSGRVDEQFF.

The chain joins TRBV4-1 to TRBJ2-2; TRBD2 aligns across 7 bases. The CDR3 runs to 17 residues. Germline V gives CDR1 MGHRA, CDR2 YSYEKL. The junction had 12 bases not matched to a gene; V was cut back by 7 bases and J by 1 base. CDR3 nucleotide sequence: TGCGCCAGCACGAAGAGCGGAGCGGGGTTGAACACCGGGGAGCTGTTTTTT. Its translation: CASTKSGAGLNTGELFF.

The rearrangement links TRBV25-1 to TRBJ1-1, with D possibly TRBD1 on 5 matching bases. V dropped 5 bases and J dropped 5 bases, with 15 bases sitting between them. This CDR3 region has 14 residues. CDR1 is MGHDK, CDR2 SYGVNS, per germline. This CDR3 reads CASSLQVGGTEAFF. As DNA, the CDR3 is TGTGCCAGCAGTTTACAGGTCGGAGGGACTGAAGCTTTCTTT. Full variable domain (remainder filled in from reference TRBV25-1 and TRBJ1-1): EADIYQTPRYLVIGTGKKITLECSQTMGHDKMYWYQQDPGMELHLIHYSYGVNSTEKGDLSSESTVSRIRTEHFPLTLESARPSHTSQYLCASSLQVGGTEAFFGQGTRLTVV.

V and J are TRBV30 and TRBJ1-4; TRBD1 matches 7 bases. With 1 base clipped from V and 7 bases from J, the junction kept 6 bases outside the gene matches. The V gene's germline CDR1 is GTSNPN and CDR2 SVGIG (reference sequence). The CDR3 has 14 residues. The CDR3 region has the DNA TGTGCCTGGAGTGCGGGGACAGCTATTGAAAAACTGTTTTTT. It encodes CAWSAGTAIEKLFF.

This clone was seen a single time. The DNA of the CDR3 is TGTGCCAGTTCGCCCCGAGGGGGAGAGACCCAGTACTTC. Its translation is CASSPRGGETQYF. V is TRBV19 and J is TRBJ2-5; maybe TRBD1 (6 bases). The CDR3 has 13 amino acids. Per the germline V gene, CDR1 is LNHDA and CDR2 is SQIVND (reference sequence). V lost 8 bases and J 4 bases, leaving 14 bases between the germline ends.

The chain has TRBV29-1 and TRBJ2-1, with TRBD2 matching over 7 bases. CDR1 and CDR2 from the germline V gene are SQVTM and ANQGSEA. This CDR3 region has 14 residues. The ends lost 8 bases at V and 7 bases at J; junction bases unmatched: 14. The CDR3 region is CSTWDYRLENEQFF. The CDR3 nucleotides read TGCAGCACTTGGGACTACCGGTTAGAGAATGAGCAGTTCTTC.

V and J are TRBV4-2 and TRBJ2-7, with TRBD2 identical over 9 bases. Germline V gives CDR1 LGHNA, CDR2 YNFKEQ. This CDR3 region has 14 residues. J gave up 5 bases and V 3 bases, and 5 bases lay outside the gene matches. CDR3 coding DNA: TGTGCCAGCAGCCATGCGGGAGGGCTAGACGAGCAGTACTTC. Its translation is CASSHAGGLDEQYF.

This clone has a handful of counts. The V and J genes are TRBV29-1 and TRBJ1-2; 8 nucleotides line up with TRBD1. The CDR3 runs 13 residues. The J segment lost 3 bases and the V segment lost 3 bases, leaving 3 bases of the junction unmatched. Germline values: CDR1 SQVTM, CDR2 ANQGSEA. The CDR3 spells CSVDTGGDYGYTF. The DNA for the CDR3 is TGCAGCGTTGATACAGGGGGAGACTATGGCTACACCTTC.

The chain is built from TRBV5-4 and TRBJ2-5; D unresolved. Germline CDR1 reads SGHNT; CDR2 reads YYREEE (reference sequence). Trimming took 3 bases from V and 1 from J, leaving 4 bases between them. The CDR3 length is 12 residues. This CDR3 reads CASSSPQETQYF. The CDR3 nucleotides are TGTGCCAGCAGCTCTCCCCAAGAGACCCAGTACTTC.

This CDR3 reads CASSEGLAGAGDNEQFF. The CDR3 DNA follows: TGTGCCAGCAGTGAAGGACTAGCGGGAGCGGGGGACAATGAGCAGTTCTTC. This chain links TRBV6-1 with TRBJ2-1; 12 positions agree with TRBD2. This CDR3 is built from 17 residues. Unmatched junction bases numbered 6, after V lost 1 base and J lost 5 bases. CDR1 is MNHNS, CDR2 SASEGT, per germline.

The rearrangement uses TRBV5-1 and TRBJ2-3; perhaps TRBD1 as D (7 bases). The CDR3 spans 15 residues. Trimming took 5 bases from V and 4 from J, leaving 17 bases between them. CDR1 SGHRS and CDR2 YFSETQ come from the germline V gene. CDR3 nucleotides: TGCGCCAGCAGATCTCAGGGGGGTTTGTCAGATACGCAGTATTTT. The encoded protein is CASRSQGGLSDTQYF.

This clone was detected only a few times. The V gene is TRBV29-1, the J gene TRBJ2-7; D perhaps matches TRBD1 (5 bases). V lost 6 bases, J lost 2 bases, and 8 bases lay in between. Germline CDR1 is SQVTM and CDR2 is ANQGSEA. The CDR3 is made up of 11 amino acids. The CDR3 reads CSVTAPYEQYF. The CDR3 nucleotides read TGCAGCGTGACAGCCCCCTACGAGCAGTACTTC.

This chain uses TRBV9 with TRBJ2-3; TRBD2 might be the D (6 bases). The CDR3 is 15 amino acids. CDR1 is SGDLS and CDR2 is YYNGEE in the germline V gene. Trimming stripped 4 bases from V and 6 bases from J, with 18 bases between. The CDR3 reads CASSPVPLARDTQYF. For the CDR3, the DNA is TGTGCCAGCAGCCCCGTTCCCCTAGCGCGGGATACGCAGTATTTT.

A few counts support this clone. The V gene is TRBV18, the J gene TRBJ1-1; tentative D call: TRBD1 (5 bases). Germline CDR1 KGHSH, CDR2 LQKENI. Trimming left V 5 bases short and J 1 base short, with 8 bases between. This CDR3 comprises 13 residues. CDR3 protein: CASSATENTEAFF. The CDR3 DNA is TGTGCCAGCTCAGCGACAGAGAACACTGAAGCTTTCTTT.

The chain uses TRBV18 and TRBJ2-2; 8 bases match TRBD1. Germline loops: CDR1 KGHSH, CDR2 LQKENI. The J segment lost 1 base and the V segment lost 3 bases, leaving 1 base of the junction unmatched. The CDR3 is 15 amino acids. The CDR3 spells CASSPGTGNTGELFF. CDR3 in DNA: TGTGCCAGCTCACCCGGGACAGGGAACACCGGGGAGCTGTTTTTT.

The chain has TRBV6-1 and TRBJ2-1; 7 bases are a match to TRBD1. The CDR3 is 15 amino acids. After removal of 6 bases from V and 4 bases from J, the junction contained 9 bases not matched to a gene. Per germline, CDR1 MNHNS and CDR2 SASEGT. CDR3 DNA sequence: TGTGCCAGCAGCCTTGGGACAGCCCGTTACAATGAGCAGTTCTTC. The encoded protein is CASSLGTARYNEQFF.

J is TRBJ2-1 and V is TRBV9; 7 bases agree with TRBD2. This CDR3 region has 16 residues. Trimming cost V 0 bases and J 6 bases; bases outside gene matches: 9. CDR1 SGDLS and CDR2 YYNGEE come from the germline V gene. The CDR3 sequence is CASSVGGGSASNEQFF. The CDR3 DNA reads as TGTGCCAGCAGCGTAGGAGGCGGGAGCGCTAGCAATGAGCAGTTCTTC.

The chain employs TRBV27 and TRBJ2-5; D may be TRBD2 (6 bases). This CDR3 comprises 12 residues. Germline loops: CDR1 MNHEY, CDR2 SMNVEV (reference sequence). The V end was cut by 3 bases, the J end by 7 bases, with 9 bases between. The CDR3: CASSFPGATQYF. CDR3 in DNA: TGTGCCAGCAGTTTCCCGGGAGCGACCCAGTACTTC.

V usage is TRBV6-1 and J usage is TRBJ1-1, with TRBD1 matching over 10 bases. With V trimmed by 8 bases and J by 3 bases, 3 bases remained unmatched. Germline V gene lookup returns CDR1 MNHNS and CDR2 SASEGT. The CDR3 length is 13 residues. CDR3 protein: CASPGQGYTEAFF. As DNA, the CDR3 is TGTGCCAGCCCGGGACAGGGGTACACTGAAGCTTTCTTT.

V gene TRBV7-2 combines with J gene TRBJ2-3; D might be TRBD2 (6 bases). The V end was cut by 0 bases, the J end by 4 bases, with 11 bases between. Germline CDR1 and CDR2: SGHTA and FQGNSA. This CDR3 comprises 15 residues. Written as DNA, the CDR3 is TGTGCCAGCAGCTTAGCAGCGGGTTCCCCAGATACGCAGTATTTT. It encodes CASSLAAGSPDTQYF.

The J gene is TRBJ2-3, the V gene TRBV10-3, with 7 bases lining up with TRBD2. From germline, CDR1 is ENHRY and CDR2 SYGVKD. The junction had 5 bases not matched to a gene; V was cut back by 7 bases and J by 1 base. The CDR3 spans 14 residues. CDR3 coding DNA: TGTGCCATCACTAGCGGTATGGGCACAGATACGCAGTATTTT. Its translation is CAITSGMGTDTQYF.

The V and J genes are TRBV5-1 and TRBJ2-7; 13 bases agree with TRBD2. CDR1 and CDR2 (germline): SGHRS, YFSETQ. This CDR3 spans 15 amino acids. Losses at the gene ends were 3 bases for V and 2 bases for J; bases not matched to a gene: 2. DNA of the CDR3: TGCGCCAGCAGCTCCGGGACTAGCGGGACCTACGAGCAGTACGTC. Translation gives CASSSGTSGTYEQYV.

The sample holds one count of this clone. V gene TRBV4-1 combines with J gene TRBJ2-2; TRBD2 aligns across 10 bases. V trimming: 1 base; J trimming: 6 bases; junction bases outside the gene matches: 11. Germline V gene data show CDR1 as MGHRA and CDR2 as YSYEKL. CDR3 length: 18 amino acids. The CDR3 reads CASSQGRAGGPFAGELFF. For the CDR3, the DNA is TGCGCCAGCAGCCAAGGGCGAGCGGGAGGGCCATTTGCCGGGGAGCTGTTTTTT.

This clone was counted only a few times. The DNA for the CDR3 is TGTGCCAGCAGCTTGGGCAGGGGGCACGGAAGCACTGAAGCTTTCTTT. Translated, it gives CASSLGRGHGSTEAFF. The rearrangement links TRBV5-4 to TRBJ1-1, with 8 positions matching TRBD1. This CDR3 is 16 amino acids long. The V gene end was trimmed by 0 bases and the J gene end by 4 bases; junction bases not matched to a gene: 8. From germline, CDR1 is SGHNT and CDR2 YYREEE (reference sequence).

The chain recombines TRBV9 with TRBJ2-3, with 9 nucleotides matching TRBD2. The CDR3 has 17 amino acids. Germline CDR1 is SGDLS and CDR2 is YYNGEE. The V gene end was trimmed by 0 bases and the J gene end by 2 bases; junction bases not matched to a gene: 7. The CDR3 reads CASSVEGAGGSTDTQYF. The CDR3 region has the DNA TGTGCCAGCAGCGTAGAAGGAGCGGGAGGATCCACAGATACGCAGTATTTT. Supplemented by reference TRBV9 and TRBJ2-3, the full variable domain reads DSGVTQTPKHLITATGQRVTLRCSPRSGDLSVYWYQQSLDQGLQFLIQYYNGEERAKGNILERFSAQQFPDLHSELNLSSLELGDSALYFCASSVEGAGGSTDTQYFGPGTRLTVL.

The table lists this clone with a count of one. The V gene is TRBV9, the J gene TRBJ1-2; D call uncertain. The V gene's germline CDR1 is SGDLS and CDR2 YYNGEE. With 0 bases removed from V and 2 bases from J, the gap between germline ends came to 11 bases. The CDR3 totals 15 residues. The CDR3 DNA sequence: TGTGCCAGCAGCGTAGGAACGTCAGGAAACTATGGCTACACCTTC. It encodes CASSVGTSGNYGYTF.

The gene calls are TRBV19 and TRBJ1-4; D is possibly TRBD1 (6 bases). The ends were cut back, 6 bases at V and 8 bases at J, with 16 bases in the middle. Germline CDR1 LNHDA, CDR2 SQIVND (reference sequence). This CDR3 comprises 14 residues. The CDR3: CASSQGGWGEKLFF. The CDR3, as DNA: TGTGCCAGTAGCCAAGGGGGATGGGGCGAAAAACTGTTTTTT.

This rearrangement joins TRBV19 to TRBJ2-1; no definite D call. Trimming shortened V by 6 bases and J by 4 bases, and 10 bases separated the two germline ends. Germline V gene lookup returns CDR1 LNHDA and CDR2 SQIVND (reference sequence). The CDR3 has 13 amino acids. In DNA form, the CDR3 reads TGTGCCAGTAGCAGTGTTTTTTACAATGAGCAGTTCTTC. Translation: CASSSVFYNEQFF.